The next 20 T cell receptor beta chains were all read from a single sample in a study of cytomegalovirus exposure and HLA in healthy donors. The primer mix had 60 Vbeta and 13 Jbeta primers. Data came from immunoSEQ multiplex PCR; TCRdb stores just in-frame clones and leaves some out. Of around 200,000 clones in the sample, about 80% are singletons; the top ten hold around 15%. Input material: PBMCs. The receptors were sampled from a man aged 35 to 55 in good health and CMV-seronegative.

The sample holds a few counts of this clone. The CDR3 DNA reads as TGTGCCAGCAGCTTAGCGCCTCAGGGAAAAGTAGAGACCCAGTACTTC. Its protein product is CASSLAPQGKVETQYF. The rearrangement uses TRBV7-6 and TRBJ2-5; D is possibly TRBD1 (5 bases). Deletions cut 0 bases from V and 4 bases from J, with 15 bases between. The CDR3 runs to 16 residues. Germline V gene lookup returns CDR1 SGHVS and CDR2 FNYEAQ. Using reference TRBV7-6 and TRBJ2-5 for the parts outside the CDR3, the full variable domain is GAGVSQSPRYKVTKRGQDVALRCDPISGHVSLYWYRQALGQGPEFLTYFNYEAQQDKSGLPNDRFSAERPEGSISTLTIQRTEQRDSAMYRCASSLAPQGKVETQYFGPGTRLLVL.

This rearrangement joins TRBV10-1 to TRBJ2-2, with D possibly TRBD1 on 5 matching bases. V dropped 6 bases and J dropped 6 bases, with 17 bases sitting between them. Germline loops: CDR1 WNHNN, CDR2 SYGVQD (reference sequence). This CDR3 spans 15 amino acids. The CDR3 is CASSRAGSDAGELFF. DNA of the CDR3: TGCGCCAGCAGCAGGGCCGGGTCTGACGCCGGGGAGCTGTTTTTT.

This sequence joins TRBV19 and TRBJ1-5; 7 bases align to TRBD1. The CDR3 is made up of 14 amino acids. J was trimmed by 4 bases and V by 4 bases; bases with no gene match: 4. Germline V gene data show CDR1 as LNHDA and CDR2 as SQIVND (reference sequence). The CDR3 bases are TGTGCCAGTAGTACCACAGGGGCGAATCAGCCCCAGCATTTT. It specifies CASSTTGANQPQHF.

The chain couples TRBV9 to TRBJ2-7, with a weak D call TRBD2 (7 bases). V was pared by 3 bases and J by 7 bases, with 20 bases between. This CDR3 has 15 residues. The V gene's germline CDR1 is SGDLS and CDR2 YYNGEE. CDR3 in DNA: TGTGCCAGCAGCGGAAGAGGGGGAGGGTTTAAAGAGCAGTACTTC. Its protein product is CASSGRGGGFKEQYF.

The chain carries TRBV7-9 and TRBJ2-5, with 7 bases matching TRBD1. The ends lost 0 bases at V and 4 bases at J; junction bases unmatched: 5. The CDR3 covers 15 residues. Per germline, CDR1 SEHNR and CDR2 FQNEAQ (reference sequence). CDR3 sequence: CASSLAFTGVETQYF. CDR3 coding DNA: TGTGCCAGCAGCTTAGCATTTACAGGGGTAGAGACCCAGTACTTC.

The J gene is TRBJ2-7, the V gene TRBV7-9, with a weak D call TRBD2 (6 bases). V was pared by 1 base and J by 0 bases, with 13 bases between. The CDR3 consists of 16 residues. Per germline, CDR1 SEHNR and CDR2 FQNEAQ (reference sequence). The CDR3 coding sequence is TGTGCCAGCAGCTTAGTCACGGCGGGGAACTCCTACGAGCAGTACTTC. It specifies CASSLVTAGNSYEQYF.

This chain joins TRBV4-1 and TRBJ2-1, with 12 bases lining up with TRBD2. CDR1 is MGHRA and CDR2 is YSYEKL in the germline V gene. V was pared by 1 base and J by 9 bases, with 4 bases of the junction left unmatched. CDR3 size: 15 residues. CDR3 sequence (DNA): TGCGCCAGCAGCCAAGGATCTAGCGGGAGGGGTGAGCAGTTCTTC. This gives the protein CASSQGSSGRGEQFF.

The chain uses TRBV9 and TRBJ1-4; 8 bases are shared with TRBD1. V lost 2 bases and J lost 12; bases outside the gene matches: 6. The CDR3 has 13 residues. CDR1 SGDLS and CDR2 YYNGEE come from the germline V gene. The CDR3 nucleotides are TGTGCCAGCAGCGTTCTACAGGGGGAGGAACTGTTTTTT. It yields the protein CASSVLQGEELFF.

The gene calls are TRBV20-1 and TRBJ2-1, with D possibly TRBD2 on 5 matching bases. Looked up from germline, CDR1 is DFQATT and CDR2 is SNEGSKA (reference sequence). V was cut by 5 bases and J by 9 bases, with 11 bases left in between. CDR3 size: 11 residues. The CDR3 sequence: CSASAASEQFF. The CDR3 bases are TGCAGTGCTTCAGCGGCTAGTGAGCAGTTCTTC.

The rearrangement joins TRBV19 to TRBJ1-1; D gene unclear. The germline V gene has CDR1 LNHDA and CDR2 SQIVND (reference sequence). This CDR3 contains 13 residues. Trimming left V 7 bases short and J 1 base short, with 10 bases between. The CDR3 DNA is TGTGCCAGTAAGCAGGAACAGAACACTGAAGCTTTCTTT. Residues: CASKQEQNTEAFF. The full variable domain, completed using reference TRBV19 and TRBJ1-1, is DGGITQSPKYLFRKEGQNVTLSCEQNLNHDAMYWYRQDPGQGLRLIYYSQIVNDFQKGDIAEGYSVSREKKESFPLTVTSAQKNPTAFYLCASKQEQNTEAFFGQGTRLTVV.

The CDR3 spells CASSERFQETQYF. For the CDR3, the DNA is TGTGCCAGCAGTGAACGGTTCCAAGAGACCCAGTACTTC. The chain is built from TRBV25-1 and TRBJ2-5; D remains ambiguous. There are 13 residues in the CDR3. The germline V gene has CDR1 MGHDK and CDR2 SYGVNS. V was shortened by 2 bases and J by 1 base, with 5 bases between the two germline ends.

The chain recombines TRBV7-3 with TRBJ2-1; TRBD2 might be the D (5 bases). The CDR3 runs to 16 residues. V was clipped by 5 bases and J by 2 bases, with 16 bases between them. The germline gives CDR1 SGHTA, CDR2 FQGTGA. Here the CDR3 DNA reads TGTGCCAGCAGCCTCCTGGGCGGGCCCACCTACAATGAGCAGTTCTTC. Translated: CASSLLGGPTYNEQFF.

The chain couples TRBV30 to TRBJ1-5; D perhaps matches TRBD1 (6 bases). The CDR3 is 14 amino acids. Trimming left V 0 bases short and J 3 bases short, with 9 bases between. Germline-derived CDR1 and CDR2 are GTSNPN and SVGIG (reference sequence). The CDR3 DNA is TGTGCCTGGAGTGTGGGGGACAACAATCAGCCCCAGCATTTT. It codes for CAWSVGDNNQPQHF.

The chain carries TRBV21-1 and TRBJ2-2; TRBD1 was called by the table and not checked on the DNA. TRBV21-1 is recorded as a pseudogene. The CDR3 is made up of 14 amino acids. CDR3 sequence reads: CASSIGQGHGELFF. DNA of the CDR3: TGTGCCAGCAGCATTGGCCAGGGGCACGGGGAGCTGTTTTTT.

The J gene is TRBJ2-1, the V gene TRBV5-5, with 7 positions matching TRBD2. Germline CDR1 is SGHKS and CDR2 is YYEKEE (reference sequence). This CDR3 has 14 residues. V trimming: 4 bases; J trimming: 9 bases; junction bases outside the gene matches: 10. Written as DNA, the CDR3 is TGTGCCAGCAGCAGCGGACTAGGACCGACTGAGCAGTTCTTC. The encoded protein is CASSSGLGPTEQFF.

The chain joins TRBV7-6 to TRBJ2-1; D not certain. The CDR3 is 15 amino acids. In germline, CDR1 is SGHVS, CDR2 FNYEAQ. Trimming shortened V by 6 bases and J by 0 bases, and 12 bases separated the two germline ends. The CDR3 sequence is CASSGEMSSYNEQFF. The CDR3, as DNA: TGTGCCAGCAGTGGTGAGATGAGCTCCTACAATGAGCAGTTCTTC.

J is TRBJ2-5 and V is TRBV5-1; D not resolved. Per germline, CDR1 SGHRS and CDR2 YFSETQ. V was clipped by 0 bases and J by 5 bases, with 8 bases between them. The CDR3 length is 13 residues. DNA of the CDR3: TGCGCCAGCAGCTTGGGGTTTCGGGAGACCCAGTACTTC. This encodes CASSLGFRETQYF.

V and J are TRBV4-2 and TRBJ1-4; 8 bases match TRBD1. The CDR3 is 16 residues long. Germline CDR1 LGHNA, CDR2 YNFKEQ. V lost 2 bases and J lost 5; bases outside the gene matches: 7. This chain's CDR3 is CASSQPDRGLNEKLFF. CDR3 nucleotide sequence: TGTGCCAGCAGCCAACCCGACAGGGGCTTAAATGAAAAACTGTTTTTT.

The CDR3 sequence: CASRPLRDRSTDTQYF. In DNA, the CDR3 is TGTGCCAGCAGACCTCTTCGGGACAGAAGCACAGATACGCAGTATTTT. V is TRBV2 and J is TRBJ2-3, with TRBD1 identical over 7 bases. The germline V gene has CDR1 SNHLY and CDR2 FYNNEI. This CDR3 region has 16 residues. Trimming removed 6 bases from V and 0 bases from J; junction bases left unmatched: 9.

V is TRBV19 and J is TRBJ1-1, with D maybe TRBD1 (5 bases). Germline CDR1 LNHDA, CDR2 SQIVND (reference sequence). The CDR3 totals 14 residues. V was cut by 3 bases and J by 5 bases, with 13 bases left in between. CDR3 DNA: TGTGCCAGTAGTATCACTGGGGGGTGGACTGAAGCTTTCTTT. This gives the protein CASSITGGWTEAFF.